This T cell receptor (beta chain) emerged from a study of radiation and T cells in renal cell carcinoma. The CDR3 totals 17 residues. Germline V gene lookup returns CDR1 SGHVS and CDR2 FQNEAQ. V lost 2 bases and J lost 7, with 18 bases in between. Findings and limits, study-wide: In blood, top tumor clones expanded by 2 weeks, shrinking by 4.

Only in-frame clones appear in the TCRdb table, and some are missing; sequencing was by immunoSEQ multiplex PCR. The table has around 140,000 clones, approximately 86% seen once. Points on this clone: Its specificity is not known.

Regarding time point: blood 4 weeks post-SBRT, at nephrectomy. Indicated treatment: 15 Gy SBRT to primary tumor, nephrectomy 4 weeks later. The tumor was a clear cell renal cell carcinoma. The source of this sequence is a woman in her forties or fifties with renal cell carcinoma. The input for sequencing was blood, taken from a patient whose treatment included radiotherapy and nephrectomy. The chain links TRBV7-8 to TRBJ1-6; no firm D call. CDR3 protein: CASSLSLDSIPNSPLHF. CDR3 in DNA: TGTGCCAGCAGCTTAAGCCTTGATTCGATTCCGAATTCACCCCTCCACTTT.